This T cell receptor beta chain was profiled in a study of PD-1 blockade in classical Hodgkin lymphoma. Stated time point: cycle 4 day 1 (C4D1), after less than 7 weeks of nivolumab. Each of the patients experienced relapse following autologous stem cell transplantation, and their brentuximab vedotin exposure differed. This CDR3 has 15 residues. The V segment lost 5 bases and the J segment 5 bases; nucleotides outside the gene matches: 11. In germline, CDR1 is SNHLY, CDR2 FYNNEI. With respect to this clone: Its cognate antigen is unknown.

Method: immunoSEQ multiplex PCR; TCRdb's copy keeps in-frame clones and lacks some. The sample includes around 90,000 clones, about 77% of them seen just once. Findings of the study overall: Newly diagnosed patients had baseline TCR diversity that was reportedly lower than that of healthy donors.

The sequence was obtained from a human donor with classical Hodgkin lymphoma. The starting material was peripheral blood mononuclear cells (PBMCs), obtained before the fourth cycle of nivolumab. The V and J genes are TRBV2 and TRBJ2-5; 7 nucleotides match TRBD1. For the CDR3, the DNA is TGTGCCAGCAGTCCCCGACAGGGTTGGGGCGAGACCCAGTACTTC. It specifies CASSPRQGWGETQYF.